Presented here are 32 T cell receptor beta chains from one specimen sequenced in a study of T cell responses to AZD1222 COVID-19 vaccine. Repertoires were generated with immunoSEQ multiplex PCR, while TCRdb's copy carries only in-frame clones and drops some. Of about 130,000 clones listed, about 92% are singletons. Source: peripheral blood, taken on day 0 of MenACWY control vaccination. The receptor set was obtained from an adult in good health.

In the case of this clone: At one of its ends the junction is not consistent with the germline gene, which may arise from a read error. This chain uses TRBV28 with TRBJ1-4, with 7 bases that match TRBD1. This CDR3 region has 11 residues. The germline V gene encodes CDR1 MDHEN and CDR2 SYDVKM. The CDR3 protein is CASSSPGQVDF. DNA of the CDR3: TGTGCCAGCAGCTCTCCCGGACAGGTCGATTTT.

Only one count was recorded for this clone. The V gene is TRBV11-2, the J gene TRBJ2-5, with D maybe TRBD2 (5 bases). In germline, CDR1 is SGHAT, CDR2 FQNNGV. Trimming stripped 4 bases from V and 2 bases from J, with 11 bases between. The CDR3 contains 14 residues. CDR3 sequence reads: CASSSLLGQETQYF. CDR3 coding DNA: TGTGCCAGCAGCTCCCTACTAGGACAAGAGACCCAGTACTTC.

The chain employs TRBV13 and TRBJ2-1; D possibly matches TRBD1 or TRBD2 (6 bases each). CDR1 is PRHDT, CDR2 FYEKMQ, per germline (reference sequence). The CDR3 totals 16 residues. V lost 5 bases and J 5 bases, leaving 19 bases between the germline ends. DNA of the CDR3: TGTGCCAGCAGCCCGACGAGGAGGGGGATAGACAATGAGCAGTTCTTC. This translates into CASSPTRRGIDNEQFF.

Only one count was recorded for this clone. CDR3 DNA: TGTGCCATCAGTGATAGGGGACAGGGGGCAAATTCACCCCTCCACTTT. Translated, it gives CAISDRGQGANSPLHF. V and J are TRBV10-3 and TRBJ1-6, with TRBD1 matching 12 bases. Germline-derived CDR1 and CDR2 are ENHRY and SYGVKD. The CDR3 consists of 16 residues. V was pared by 3 bases and J by 7 bases, with 4 bases of the junction left unmatched.

V usage is TRBV6-5 and J usage is TRBJ2-1, with D possibly TRBD1 on 6 matching bases. CDR3 length: 13 residues. V lost 7 bases and J 5 bases, leaving 12 bases between the germline ends. Germline values: CDR1 MNHEY, CDR2 SVGAGI. The CDR3 nucleotides read TGTGCCAGCAAACAACAGGGAAACAATGAGCAGTTCTTC. Protein sequence: CASKQQGNNEQFF.

The chain links TRBV28 to TRBJ1-5; weak D call: TRBD1 (5 bases). Trimming left V 7 bases short and J 2 bases short, with 18 bases between. The CDR3 consists of 16 residues. Germline V lookup: CDR1 MDHEN, CDR2 SYDVKM. The CDR3, as DNA: TGTGCCAGCACCCGTCCGGGGGGGTCAGGCAATCAGCCCCAGCATTTT. Translating it yields CASTRPGGSGNQPQHF.

V is TRBV29-1 and J is TRBJ1-2; D is uncertain. CDR3 length: 12 amino acids. Between the trimmed V and J ends, which lost 2 bases and 7 bases, there was a span of 11 bases. CDR1 is SQVTM, CDR2 ANQGSEA, per germline. The CDR3 DNA is TGCAGCGTTGAACTCCAAGGTAGTGGCTACACCTTC. Protein sequence: CSVELQGSGYTF.

This chain joins TRBV20-1 and TRBJ2-7; D possibly corresponds to TRBD2 (7 bases). CDR1 and CDR2 from the germline V gene are DFQATT and SNEGSKA (reference sequence). The CDR3 extends over 11 amino acids. The CDR3 sequence: CRGPAGALGYV. For the CDR3, the DNA is TGCAGAGGACCTGCGGGGGCGTTGGGGTACGTC.

V usage is TRBV5-8 and J usage is TRBJ1-5; a weak D match, TRBD1 (6 bases). Trimming stripped 0 bases from V and 7 bases from J, with 8 bases between. The CDR3 consists of 13 residues. Per the germline V gene, CDR1 is SGHTS and CDR2 is YDEGEE. CDR3 DNA: TGTGCCAGCAGCTTGGAAGGGGGGCAGCCCCAGCATTTT. It is translated as CASSLEGGQPQHF. Variable domain in full (rest from reference TRBV5-8 and TRBJ1-5): EAGVTQSPTHLIKTRGQQATLRCSPISGHTSVYWYQQALGLGLQFLLWYDEGEERNRGNFPPRFSGRQFPNYSSELNVNALELEDSALYLCASSLEGGQPQHFGDGTRLSIL.

The rearrangement uses TRBV5-1 and TRBJ1-1, with 8 bases aligning to TRBD1. Looked up from germline, CDR1 is SGHRS and CDR2 is YFSETQ. The CDR3 extends over 15 amino acids. Losses at the gene ends were 4 bases for V and 1 base for J; bases not matched to a gene: 6. The CDR3 sequence: CASSTGQVANTEAFF. CDR3 nucleotide sequence: TGCGCCAGCAGCACGGGACAGGTCGCGAACACTGAAGCTTTCTTT.

The chain is built from TRBV27 and TRBJ2-1; 12 nucleotides align to TRBD2. Trimming cost V 6 bases and J 6 bases; bases outside gene matches: 6. The CDR3 extends over 15 amino acids. CDR1 is MNHEY and CDR2 is SMNVEV in the germline V gene (reference sequence). DNA for the CDR3: TGTGCCAGCAGAAAGGGACTAGCGGGTGGCAATGAGCAGTTCTTC. It codes for CASRKGLAGGNEQFF.

V gene TRBV12-3 or TRBV12-4 combines with J gene TRBJ2-1; unclear D gene. The V end was cut by 10 bases, the J end by 5 bases, with 9 bases between. The length of the CDR3 is 11 residues. CDR3 in amino acids: CATQVNNEQFF. DNA for the CDR3: TGTGCCACCCAGGTCAACAATGAGCAGTTCTTC.

The chain recombines TRBV9 with TRBJ1-3, with unresolved D. The V gene lost 1 base and the J gene lost 4 bases, with 27 bases spanning the gap. This CDR3 comprises 20 residues. Germline V gene sequence: CDR1 SGDLS, CDR2 YYNGEE. Written as DNA, the CDR3 is TGTGCCAGCAGCGTATACTGGTGGGTACCGCGGGCGGATCCAGGAAACACCATATATTTT. This codes for CASSVYWWVPRADPGNTIYF.

The chain employs TRBV29-1 and TRBJ2-1, with unresolved D. The CDR3 sequence is 15 residues long. Trimming cost V 0 bases and J 0 bases, with 9 bases left between them. CDR1 is SQVTM and CDR2 is ANQGSEA in the germline V gene. This CDR3 is CSVEEMADSYNEQFF. The CDR3 DNA reads as TGCAGCGTTGAAGAGATGGCGGACTCCTACAATGAGCAGTTCTTC.

The chain is built from TRBV7-8 and TRBJ2-4; D may correspond to TRBD1 or TRBD2 (5 bases each). V lost 5 bases and J lost 3, with 14 bases in between. The CDR3 spans 15 residues. Germline CDR1 and CDR2: SGHVS and FQNEAQ. The CDR3 spells CASSARGDFKNIQYF. In DNA, the CDR3 is TGTGCCAGCAGCGCGAGAGGGGATTTCAAAAACATTCAGTACTTC.

The chain combines TRBV2 with TRBJ2-5; D possibly corresponds to TRBD2 (5 bases). Trimming cost V 4 bases and J 11 bases, with 14 bases left between them. The CDR3 is 12 residues long. Germline V gene sequence: CDR1 SNHLY, CDR2 FYNNEI. CDR3 DNA: TGTGCCAGCAGTGGTCTAGCCCAGAAGCAGTACTTC. Its protein product is CASSGLAQKQYF.

The rearrangement joins TRBV24-1 to TRBJ1-1; D is unclear. This CDR3 comprises 12 residues. Trimming stripped 2 bases from V and 6 bases from J, with 6 bases between. Germline values: CDR1 KGHDR, CDR2 SFDVKD. The CDR3 loop is CATSDSKAEAFF. CDR3 nucleotides: TGTGCCACCAGTGATTCGAAGGCTGAAGCTTTCTTT.

The genes are TRBV7-8 and TRBJ2-3; D is unclear. CDR3 length: 13 amino acids. The V end lost 5 bases, the J end lost 2 bases, and 8 bases lay between the germline ends. The germline V gene encodes CDR1 SGHVS and CDR2 FQNEAQ. CDR3 protein: CASSDIYTDTQYF. CDR3 nucleotide sequence: TGTGCCAGCAGCGACATCTACACAGATACGCAGTATTTT.

The rearrangement joins TRBV29-1 to TRBJ1-5; 7 bases line up with TRBD1. Trimming cost V 4 bases and J 6 bases; bases outside gene matches: 6. The CDR3 totals 13 residues. Germline V gene sequence: CDR1 SQVTM, CDR2 ANQGSEA. The CDR3 bases are TGCAGCGTTGGACAGGGTAGTTCTCAGCCCCAGCATTTT. It specifies CSVGQGSSQPQHF.

The V call is TRBV5-6, the J call TRBJ1-2, with D unresolved. Deletions cut 3 bases from V and 5 bases from J, with 14 bases between. Per the germline V gene, CDR1 is SGHDT and CDR2 is YYEEEE. This CDR3 comprises 14 residues. CDR3 sequence: CASSSTRAGYGYTF. Written as DNA, the CDR3 is TGTGCCAGCAGCTCCACGAGGGCTGGATATGGCTACACCTTC. Using reference TRBV5-6 and TRBJ1-2 for the parts outside the CDR3, the full variable domain is DAGVTQSPTHLIKTRGQQVTLRCSPKSGHDTVSWYQQALGQGPQFIFQYYEEEERQRGNFPDRFSGHQFPNYSSELNVNALLLGDSALYLCASSSTRAGYGYTFGSGTRLTVV.

The V and J genes are TRBV7-2 and TRBJ2-1; 11 bases match TRBD2. From germline, CDR1 is SGHTA and CDR2 FQGNSA. Trimming at V came to 1 base and at J to 6 bases, leaving 2 bases not matched to a gene. The CDR3 consists of 15 residues. This CDR3 is CASSLEGLAANEQFF. The DNA for the CDR3 is TGTGCCAGCAGCTTAGAGGGACTAGCGGCCAATGAGCAGTTCTTC.

The rearrangement joins TRBV7-2 to TRBJ2-1, with D unresolved. Germline V lookup: CDR1 SGHTA, CDR2 FQGNSA. V lost 1 base to trimming and J lost 7 bases, with 8 bases between them. The CDR3 spans 13 residues. The CDR3 DNA is TGTGCCAGCAGCTTAGTATGGGGAAATGAGCAGTTCTTC. Translation: CASSLVWGNEQFF.

The rearrangement links TRBV5-1 to TRBJ2-1, with D perhaps matching TRBD2 (5 bases). CDR1 SGHRS and CDR2 YFSETQ come from the germline V gene. The CDR3 length is 17 residues. Trimming removed 7 bases from V and 0 bases from J, with 20 bases in between. CDR3 sequence reads: CASGPEVRRSSYNEQFF. CDR3 DNA sequence: TGCGCCAGCGGCCCTGAAGTAAGGAGGAGCTCCTACAATGAGCAGTTCTTC. Variable domain in full (rest from reference TRBV5-1 and TRBJ2-1): KAGVTQTPRYLIKTRGQQVTLSCSPISGHRSVSWYQQTPGQGLQFLFEYFSETQRNKGNFPGRFSGRQFSNSRSEMNVSTLELGDSALYLCASGPEVRRSSYNEQFFGPGTRLTVL.

This clone was seen a handful of times. The V gene is TRBV6-5, the J gene TRBJ2-2, with D perhaps given as TRBD1 or TRBD2 (6 bases each). In germline, CDR1 is MNHEY, CDR2 SVGAGI. V lost 2 bases and J 4 bases, leaving 14 bases between the germline ends. The CDR3 has 16 amino acids. The CDR3 loop is CASSYSPGAGTGELFF. CDR3 coding DNA: TGTGCCAGCAGTTACAGCCCGGGGGCGGGCACCGGGGAGCTGTTTTTT.

This clone has a single count. This chain links TRBV2 with TRBJ1-2; no clear D gene. With 4 bases removed from V and 6 bases from J, the gap between germline ends came to 12 bases. This CDR3 spans 13 amino acids. CDR1 SNHLY and CDR2 FYNNEI come from the germline V gene. CDR3 region: CASSVEKGNGYTF. In DNA form, the CDR3 reads TGTGCCAGCAGTGTCGAGAAGGGAAATGGCTACACCTTC. Drawing the rest from reference TRBV2 and TRBJ1-2, the complete variable domain is EPEVTQTPSHQVTQMGQEVILRCVPISNHLYFYWYRQILGQKVEFLVSFYNNEISEKSEIFDDQFSVERPDGSNFTLKIRSTKLEDSAMYFCASSVEKGNGYTFGSGTRLTVV.

This clone has only one observation. J is TRBJ2-1 and V is TRBV5-4, with 12 bases fitting TRBD2. The CDR3 is 14 residues long. V dropped 4 bases and J dropped 6; count of bases not matched to a gene: 2. Looked up from germline, CDR1 is SGHNT and CDR2 is YYREEE (reference sequence). The CDR3 sequence is CASSRTSGTNEQFF. The CDR3 DNA reads as TGTGCCAGCAGCCGGACTAGCGGGACCAATGAGCAGTTCTTC. Supplemented by reference TRBV5-4 and TRBJ2-1, the full variable domain reads ETGVTQSPTHLIKTRGQQVTLRCSSQSGHNTVSWYQQALGQGPQFIFQYYREEENGRGNFPPRFSGLQFPNYSSELNVNALELDDSALYLCASSRTSGTNEQFFGPGTRLTVL.

V and J are TRBV6-2 or TRBV6-3 and TRBJ1-5; TRBD1 might be the D (6 bases). Deletions cut 2 bases from V and 4 bases from J, with 15 bases between. Germline-derived CDR1 and CDR2 are MNHEY and SVGEGT. The CDR3 runs 16 residues. The CDR3 nucleotides read TGTGCCAGCAGTTACGGCCCAGGGGCGGGGAATCAGCCCCAGCATTTT. Protein product: CASSYGPGAGNQPQHF.

The V gene is TRBV2, the J gene TRBJ2-1; D not resolved. Trimming took off 3 bases at V and 13 bases at J, with 13 bases between the two ends. CDR3 length: 12 amino acids. The germline V gene encodes CDR1 SNHLY and CDR2 FYNNEI. CDR3 nucleotides: TGTGCCAGCAGTGACATACTCACAGACCAGTTCTTC. Its protein product is CASSDILTDQFF.

The chain has TRBV21-1 and TRBJ1-1. TRBV21-1 is a known pseudogene. There are 16 residues in the CDR3. CDR3 protein: CASSQGRGPGHTEAFF. In DNA form, the CDR3 reads TGTGCCAGCAGCCAGGGGAGGGGGCCTGGGCACACTGAAGCTTTCTTT.

V usage is TRBV28 and J usage is TRBJ2-7; the D gene is possibly TRBD2 (5 bases). There are 14 residues in the CDR3. From germline, CDR1 is MDHEN and CDR2 SYDVKM. Trimming shortened V by 6 bases and J by 0 bases, and 12 bases separated the two germline ends. CDR3 sequence reads: CASSGVRVSYEQYV. CDR3 DNA sequence: TGTGCCAGCAGCGGTGTGAGGGTCTCCTACGAGCAGTACGTC.

The chain joins TRBV10-3 to TRBJ2-3; 8 bases are a match to TRBD2. Per germline, CDR1 ENHRY and CDR2 SYGVKD. The CDR3 covers 15 residues. With V trimmed by 5 bases and J by 3 bases, 7 bases remained unmatched. The CDR3 nucleotides are TGTGCCATCAGTATTAGCGGGGATTCGACAGATACGCAGTATTTT. Translation: CAISISGDSTDTQYF.

This sequence joins TRBV10-3 and TRBJ1-1; D call uncertain. Germline CDR1 ENHRY, CDR2 SYGVKD. The CDR3 has 16 amino acids. Trimming stripped 0 bases from V and 0 bases from J, with 11 bases between. CDR3 bases: TGTGCCATCAGTGAGTCCTACAGCGTTATGAACACTGAAGCTTTCTTT. As protein: CAISESYSVMNTEAFF.